Listed here are 9 T cell receptor beta chains from one sample, sequenced in a study of T cells after yellow fever vaccination. TCRdb re-analysed the 5' RACE reads in MiXCR, keeping a single row per CDR3 protein. The table has 120,000 or so distinct CDR3 sequences, 13% to 15% seen once. Here the sequenced sample was CD8+ T cells sorted from PBMCs, taken 5 days after the yellow fever booster vaccination. The source of these receptors is a man between 18 and 29 years old who received the YFV17D yellow fever vaccine.

This clonotype was found a few times. The chain links TRBV7-9 to TRBJ2-5; the D is unclear. The V end lost 4 bases, the J end lost 1 base, and 10 bases lay between the germline ends. Germline loops: CDR1 SEHNR, CDR2 FQNEAQ (reference sequence). The CDR3 contains 14 residues. The chain's CDR3 is CASSSSSPQETQYF. As DNA, the CDR3 is TGTGCCAGCAGCTCCTCTTCTCCCCAAGAGACCCAGTACTTC.

The chain carries TRBV4-3 and TRBJ2-5; D is ambiguous. Trimming pared 0 bases from V and 4 bases from J, leaving 6 bases between. Germline-derived CDR1 and CDR2 are LGHNA and YSLEER. The CDR3 is 13 residues long. CDR3 loop: CASSQDPGETQYF. CDR3 DNA sequence: TGCGCCAGCAGCCAAGATCCAGGAGAGACCCAGTACTTC.

This clonotype occurred many times. The chain has TRBV4-1 and TRBJ2-7, with D maybe TRBD2 (6 bases). Deletions cut 1 base from V and 3 bases from J, with 16 bases between. The CDR3 spans 16 residues. Germline CDR1 and CDR2: MGHRA and YSYEKL. CDR3: CASSQAAGPRNYEQYF. The CDR3 bases are TGCGCCAGCAGCCAAGCCGCGGGACCCCGAAACTACGAGCAGTACTTC.

This sequence joins TRBV6-2 or TRBV6-3 and TRBJ2-2; D unclear. CDR3 size: 12 residues. Between the trimmed V and J ends, which lost 2 bases and 5 bases, there was a span of 3 bases. From germline, CDR1 is MNHEY and CDR2 SVGEGT. CDR3 residues: CASSYITGELFF. CDR3 nucleotides: TGTGCCAGCAGTTACATTACCGGGGAGCTGTTTTTT.

This clonotype occurred once. The V gene is TRBV7-9, the J gene TRBJ2-5; D is uncertain. Trimming took off 5 bases at V and 1 base at J, with 8 bases between the two ends. Germline CDR1 is SEHNR and CDR2 is FQNEAQ (reference sequence). CDR3 length: 13 residues. CDR3 amino acids: CASSPPLQETQYF. Written as DNA, the CDR3 is TGTGCCAGCAGCCCTCCCCTCCAAGAGACCCAGTACTTC. Drawing the rest from reference TRBV7-9 and TRBJ2-5, the complete variable domain is DTGVSQNPRHKITKRGQNVTFRCDPISEHNRLYWYRQTLGQGPEFLTYFQNEAQLEKSRLLSDRFSAERPKGSFSTLEIQRTEQGDSAMYLCASSPPLQETQYFGPGTRLLVL.

This clonotype was observed a handful of times. The J gene is TRBJ1-5, the V gene TRBV4-1; D is unresolved. Germline CDR1 and CDR2: MGHRA and YSYEKL. The CDR3 loop spans 15 amino acids. Trimming took off 1 base at V and 0 bases at J, with 7 bases between the two ends. CDR3 sequence: CASSQVQDSNQPQHF. CDR3 sequence (DNA): TGCGCCAGCAGCCAAGTGCAAGATAGCAATCAGCCCCAGCATTTT.

This clonotype was counted only a few times. V gene TRBV5-5 combines with J gene TRBJ2-3; TRBD2 is a possible D gene (5 bases). V was cut by 2 bases and J by 2 bases, with 9 bases left in between. Germline lookup yields CDR1 SGHKS and CDR2 YYEKEE (reference sequence). The CDR3 extends over 14 amino acids. The CDR3 here is CASSFGENTDTQYF. The DNA for the CDR3 is TGTGCCAGCAGCTTCGGGGAAAACACAGATACGCAGTATTTT.

This chain links TRBV10-3 with TRBJ1-1; a possible D gene is TRBD1 (6 bases). Trimming left V 5 bases short and J 9 bases short, with 19 bases between. CDR1 ENHRY and CDR2 SYGVKD come from the germline V gene. The CDR3 spans 14 residues. This CDR3 is CAISTRTDPGQAFF. CDR3 nucleotide sequence: TGTGCCATCAGTACCCGGACAGACCCGGGGCAAGCTTTCTTT.

V is TRBV7-9 and J is TRBJ2-4; 12 bases align to TRBD2. The V gene's germline CDR1 is SEHNR and CDR2 FQNEAQ (reference sequence). V gave up 0 bases and J gave up 0 bases; unmatched junction bases: 3. The CDR3 extends over 18 amino acids. This CDR3 is CASSLARTSGIAKNIQYF. CDR3 DNA: TGTGCCAGCAGCTTAGCGAGGACTAGCGGGATAGCCAAAAACATTCAGTACTTC.